The source of this T cell receptor beta chain is a study of T cell repertoires in cytomegalovirus infection (dated by TCRdb to the late 2010s). Regarding the study in general: Because public TCR beta signatures pointed to carriage of CMV infection together with the matching HLA type, the HLA type of each donor mattered for the analysis.

In the case of this clonotype: Its target antigen remains unknown. Per-nucleotide qualities are absent, and no much larger clonotype sits a single base away.

General findings and caveats noted by the study authors: In the ex vivo response, HLA-C-restricted CMV-specific TCR beta clonotypes were dominant, and in two of eight donors the single most frequent clonotype came from this HLA-C-restricted group. Cumulative frequency of public TCR beta family members discriminated carriers of CMV infection plus the relevant HLA type in this cohort and an independent roughly 330-donor cohort.

The instrument was an Illumina HiSeq 1500. TCRdb itself trimmed the public reads at Q25 with fastp, ran MiXCR and retained productive beta chains. Every entry covers one CDR3 protein and lists the most common genes and DNA from its rows. Across this sample there are hundreds of thousands of distinct CDR3 sequences, with approximately 40% seen only once. Together, the top ten hold around 2.8% of the sample. The TCR originated in a human donor in good health (CMV status not recorded). Some clones in this sample may be carry-over from other donors' samples. Sequencing was carried out using PBMCs.

The CDR3 sequence is CASRYGTGGGSFHF. The bases are TGTGCCAGCAGGTACGGGACAGGGGGCGGTTCCTTCCACTTT. The chain employs TRBV28 and TRBJ1-6, with TRBD1 identical over 12 junction bases. V trim: 6 bases; J trim: 17 bases; unmatched bases: 11. CDR1 MDHEN and CDR2 SYDVKM were looked up in the germline V gene. The CDR3 runs 14 amino acids, cysteine and phenylalanine included. Only the CDR3 part of the read is kept: 42 bases, read in frame from the first base.